The next 30 T cell receptor beta chains were all read from a single sample in a study of breast tumors, draining lymph nodes, adjacent tissues. Each CDR3 protein is one row after TCRdb ran MiXCR on the multiplex PCR reads. The sample has about 180,000 distinct CDR3 sequences, approximately 30% seen once; the top ten hold roughly 4.5%. Samples came from axillary lymph nodes draining the breast cancer. Sequenced input: axillary lymph node tissue. These receptors were collected from a female donor with breast cancer. Some clones in this sample may be carry-over from other donors' samples.

This clonotype has more than one count but fewer than ten. Given a much more abundant clone one base away, this may be a read error. The gene calls are TRBV5-5 and TRBJ1-6; 8 bases line up with TRBD1. The CDR3 contains 15 residues. Germline V gene data show CDR1 as SGHKS and CDR2 as YYEKEE (reference sequence). V lost 5 bases and J lost 7; bases outside the gene matches: 8. CDR3 bases: TGTGCCAGCAGAACGGACAGGGCGATCAATTCACCCCTCCACTTT. Its translation is CASRTDRAINSPLHF.

The V call is TRBV11-2, the J call TRBJ1-6; D possibly corresponds to TRBD1 (5 bases). Between the trimmed V and J ends, which lost 2 bases and 9 bases, there was a span of 11 bases. Germline-derived CDR1 and CDR2 are SGHAT and FQNNGV. The CDR3 contains 14 residues. CDR3 loop: CASSLRGRCSPLHF. CDR3 coding DNA: TGTGCCAGCAGCTTACGGGGCCGGTGTTCACCCCTCCACTTT.

This clonotype has ten or more counts. J is TRBJ2-1 and V is TRBV19, with 13 bases aligning to TRBD2. The CDR3 covers 17 residues. V was clipped by 6 bases and J by 3 bases; unmatched bases: 8. Germline lookup yields CDR1 LNHDA and CDR2 SQIVND (reference sequence). CDR3 loop: CASSPGLAGFSYNEQFF. The CDR3 nucleotides read TGTGCCAGTAGCCCGGGACTAGCGGGATTTAGCTACAATGAGCAGTTCTTC.

A note on this clonotype: A read error is possible here, since a much larger clone lies one base away. The V and J genes are TRBV7-9 and TRBJ2-1; 7 bases match TRBD2. The junction had 18 bases not matched to a gene; V was cut back by 5 bases and J by 8 bases. Per germline, CDR1 SEHNR and CDR2 FQNEAQ (reference sequence). This CDR3 is built from 17 residues. CDR3 nucleotides: TGTGCCAGCAGCACACCGGGACTTCGGGGGGTTTACGATGAGCAGTTCTTC. It specifies CASSTPGLRGVYDEQFF.

This clonotype occurred many times. J is TRBJ2-3 and V is TRBV24-1; 10 bases are a match to TRBD2. This CDR3 region has 17 residues. V lost 4 bases and J lost 8; bases outside the gene matches: 14. Germline CDR1 KGHDR, CDR2 SFDVKD. In DNA form, the CDR3 reads TGTGCCACCAGTGACGCCGGACTAGCGGCAGCAACGGGTACGCAGTATTTT. Translated, it gives CATSDAGLAAATGTQYF.

Turning to this clonotype: A much larger clone sits a single nucleotide away, making a read error possible. This chain connects TRBV19 to TRBJ2-5; weak D call: TRBD2 (6 bases). The V and J ends lost 4 bases and 9 bases respectively, with 18 bases between them. The germline V gene encodes CDR1 LNHDA and CDR2 SQIVND (reference sequence). The CDR3 extends over 14 amino acids. As DNA, the CDR3 is TGTGCCAGTAGTACCGGGACGTCTCCGGGGGCCCAGTACTTC. It encodes CASSTGTSPGAQYF.

This clonotype was observed a few times. The chain joins TRBV18 to TRBJ1-2; 7 bases map to TRBD1. Germline V gives CDR1 KGHSH, CDR2 LQKENI. V shed 3 bases and J 6 bases; nucleotides not matched to a gene: 13. The CDR3 has 16 residues. The CDR3 loop is CASSPLSNTGADGYTF. The CDR3 DNA reads TGTGCCAGCTCACCCTTATCCAATACAGGGGCGGATGGCTACACCTTC.

This clonotype showed up many times. The chain couples TRBV2 to TRBJ2-2; 7 bases are a match to TRBD2. The CDR3 runs 15 residues. V was clipped by 5 bases and J by 6 bases; unmatched bases: 9. Germline values: CDR1 SNHLY, CDR2 FYNNEI. CDR3 in amino acids: CASSHGLVAPGELFF. The CDR3 DNA sequence: TGTGCCAGCAGTCACGGACTAGTTGCCCCCGGGGAGCTGTTTTTT.

This clonotype came up a few times. One base away lies a much larger clone, so this may be a sequencing read error. This chain links TRBV19 with TRBJ1-5; unclear D gene. Trimming took off 8 bases at V and 2 bases at J, with 16 bases between the two ends. Germline CDR1 and CDR2: LNHDA and SQIVND (reference sequence). The CDR3 is made up of 15 amino acids. CDR3 nucleotides: TGTGCCAGTGGTCTTTCCCATTACGGCAATCAGCCCCAGCATTTT. Protein sequence: CASGLSHYGNQPQHF.

This clonotype appeared many times. This chain uses TRBV4-2 with TRBJ2-5, with TRBD2 as a possible D gene (7 bases). CDR1 is LGHNA, CDR2 YNFKEQ, per germline. The CDR3 contains 12 residues. Trimming took off 5 bases at V and 11 bases at J, with 15 bases between the two ends. Here the CDR3 reads CASSSRGGPQYF. CDR3 DNA: TGTGCCAGCAGCTCCCGCGGGGGCCCTCAGTACTTC.

In regard to this clonotype: A much larger clone differs by one base, so this may be a read error. The J gene is TRBJ1-6, the V gene TRBV6-5; 7 bases line up with TRBD1. With 6 bases clipped from V and 6 bases from J, the junction kept 5 bases outside the gene matches. Germline V gene sequence: CDR1 MNHEY, CDR2 SVGAGI. There are 14 residues in the CDR3. In nucleotides, the CDR3 is TGTGCCAGCAGAACCGGGACAGTTAATTCACCCCTCCACTTT. This codes for CASRTGTVNSPLHF.

On this clonotype itself: This clone may be a read error of a much larger clone one base away. The DNA of the CDR3 is TGTGCCAGCAGGGTGGGGGGGCAAGAGACCCAGTACTTC. Amino acids: CASRVGGQETQYF. This chain uses TRBV6-6 with TRBJ2-5, with 7 bases fitting TRBD2. Germline lookup yields CDR1 MNHNY and CDR2 SVGAGI (reference sequence). CDR3 length equals 13 residues. V gave up 6 bases and J gave up 2 bases; unmatched junction bases: 3.

This clonotype has a count of ten or more. This rearrangement joins TRBV4-2 to TRBJ2-5, with TRBD1 matching over 7 bases. This CDR3 region has 15 residues. Germline CDR1 reads LGHNA; CDR2 reads YNFKEQ. V lost 0 bases to trimming and J lost 2 bases; unmatched junction nucleotides: 3. This chain's CDR3 is CASSQDWTGQETQYF. The DNA of the CDR3 is TGTGCCAGCAGCCAAGATTGGACAGGTCAAGAGACCCAGTACTTC.

The chain employs TRBV4-2 and TRBJ2-3; 8 bases are shared with TRBD2. The CDR3 is 18 residues long. V shed 2 bases and J 5 bases; nucleotides not matched to a gene: 15. Germline CDR1 LGHNA, CDR2 YNFKEQ. The CDR3 sequence is CASSQYRSGSGRVDTQYF. CDR3 nucleotides: TGTGCCAGCAGCCAATATAGGAGCGGGAGTGGGCGAGTAGATACGCAGTATTTT.

Details on this clonotype: One end of the junction varies from germline; a read error may be responsible. CDR3 in DNA: TGTGCCAGCGGCTTAGGGACTAGCAGTAGCGCAGATACGCAGTATTTT. This encodes CASGLGTSSSADTQYF. The chain uses TRBV11-3 and TRBJ2-3; 9 nucleotides line up with TRBD2. The V gene's germline CDR1 is SGHNT and CDR2 YENEEA. The CDR3 length is 16 residues.

As regards this clonotype: A much larger clone differs by one base, so this may be a read error. V and J are TRBV7-9 and TRBJ1-2; 11 bases are a match to TRBD1. From germline, CDR1 is SEHNR and CDR2 FQNEAQ (reference sequence). The CDR3 has 15 amino acids. In DNA form, the CDR3 reads TGTGCCAGCAGCTTTTGGGACAGGGGGGACTATGGCTACCCCTTC. It yields the protein CASSFWDRGDYGYPF.

This clonotype was observed many times. The V gene is TRBV5-5, the J gene TRBJ2-1; TRBD1 might be the D (5 bases). Germline V gives CDR1 SGHKS, CDR2 YYEKEE (reference sequence). CDR3 size: 17 residues. Trimming stripped 0 bases from V and 2 bases from J, with 15 bases between. The CDR3 is CASSLARLDRPYNEQFF. The CDR3 nucleotides read TGTGCCAGCAGCTTGGCTCGGCTAGACAGACCCTACAATGAGCAGTTCTTC.

This clonotype was recorded many times. The rearrangement joins TRBV9 to TRBJ2-1; maybe TRBD2 (6 bases). The germline CDR1 and CDR2 sequences are SGDLS and YYNGEE. The CDR3 runs to 16 residues. Trimming took off 0 bases at V and 7 bases at J, with 17 bases between the two ends. The CDR3 DNA reads TGTGCCAGCAGCGTAGGAATAGCGGAAGCCACTAATGAGCAGTTCTTC. Translating gives CASSVGIAEATNEQFF.

This chain uses TRBV5-4 with TRBJ2-2; weak D call: TRBD2 (5 bases). The germline CDR1 and CDR2 sequences are SGHNT and YYREEE (reference sequence). Trimming removed 2 bases from V and 2 bases from J, with 16 bases in between. The CDR3 is 17 amino acids. Written as DNA, the CDR3 is TGTGCCAGCAGCTTCGATTCGGCGGGCGGAAACACCGGGGAGCTGTTTTTT. It codes for CASSFDSAGGNTGELFF.

This clonotype has more than one count but fewer than ten. CDR3: CASSLIAANNEQFF. The CDR3 DNA is TGTGCCAGCAGCCTTATCGCGGCGAACAATGAGCAGTTCTTC. The rearrangement links TRBV5-4 to TRBJ2-1, with D unclear. Germline CDR1 is SGHNT and CDR2 is YYREEE (reference sequence). This CDR3 region has 14 residues. Trimming took 4 bases from V and 5 from J, leaving 13 bases between them.

There are many counts of this clonotype. The chain joins TRBV20-1 to TRBJ2-3; D is uncertain. Germline CDR1 reads DFQATT; CDR2 reads SNEGSKA (reference sequence). V was cut by 2 bases and J by 7 bases, with 10 bases left in between. This CDR3 spans 12 amino acids. The CDR3 spells CSARSDSYTQYF. The CDR3 nucleotides read TGCAGTGCTAGAAGTGACTCCTATACGCAGTATTTT.

This clonotype showed up just a few times. This chain joins TRBV6-6 and TRBJ2-7; 10 positions match TRBD2. The germline V gene encodes CDR1 MNHNY and CDR2 SVGAGI (reference sequence). This CDR3 region has 16 residues. The V gene end was trimmed by 2 bases and the J gene end by 3 bases; junction bases not matched to a gene: 7. The CDR3 here is CASSYKPSGRVYEQYF. In nucleotides, the CDR3 is TGTGCCAGCAGTTACAAGCCTAGCGGGAGAGTCTACGAGCAGTACTTC.

The chain has TRBV15 and TRBJ1-1; no reliable D call. V lost 0 bases to trimming and J lost 0 bases, with 8 bases between them. This CDR3 has 15 amino acids. Per the germline V gene, CDR1 is LNHNV and CDR2 is YYDKDF (reference sequence). The CDR3 loop reads CATSRDRSMNTEAFF. DNA for the CDR3: TGTGCCACCAGCAGAGACAGGTCCATGAACACTGAAGCTTTCTTT.

The rearrangement joins TRBV5-6 to TRBJ1-5; no clear D gene. Germline V lookup: CDR1 SGHDT, CDR2 YYEEEE. V lost 3 bases and J lost 2, with 18 bases in between. CDR3 length equals 17 residues. The CDR3 region has the DNA TGTGCCAGCAGCTGTGAAACATGCGAAGATGGCAATCAGCCCCAGCATTTT. Translated, it gives CASSCETCEDGNQPQHF. Complete variable domain (other parts from reference TRBV5-6 and TRBJ1-5): DAGVTQSPTHLIKTRGQQVTLRCSPKSGHDTVSWYQQALGQGPQFIFQYYEEEERQRGNFPDRFSGHQFPNYSSELNVNALLLGDSALYLCASSCETCEDGNQPQHFGDGTRLSIL.

This clonotype appeared many times. V gene TRBV19 combines with J gene TRBJ2-7; 9 bases line up with TRBD1. The CDR3 covers 14 residues. The ends lost 3 bases at V and 6 bases at J; junction bases unmatched: 6. Germline V gene lookup returns CDR1 LNHDA and CDR2 SQIVND (reference sequence). The CDR3 sequence is CASSMGQGFFEQYF. The CDR3 DNA follows: TGTGCCAGTAGTATGGGACAGGGTTTTTTCGAGCAGTACTTC.

In this sample, this clonotype turned up many times. This rearrangement joins TRBV5-6 to TRBJ2-1; D ambiguous. This CDR3 spans 13 amino acids. The V end was cut by 4 bases, the J end by 3 bases, with 8 bases between. Germline V gene lookup returns CDR1 SGHDT and CDR2 YYEEEE. In DNA, the CDR3 is TGTGCCAGCAGCCGGACCTACTACAATGAGCAGTTCTTC. Protein product: CASSRTYYNEQFF. The full variable domain, completed using reference TRBV5-6 and TRBJ2-1, is DAGVTQSPTHLIKTRGQQVTLRCSPKSGHDTVSWYQQALGQGPQFIFQYYEEEERQRGNFPDRFSGHQFPNYSSELNVNALLLGDSALYLCASSRTYYNEQFFGPGTRLTVL.

This clonotype has a handful of counts. The gene calls are TRBV9 and TRBJ2-1, with TRBD1 identical over 9 bases. CDR1 is SGDLS and CDR2 is YYNGEE in the germline V gene. V was pared by 3 bases and J by 9 bases, with 4 bases of the junction left unmatched. CDR3 size: 13 residues. In nucleotides, the CDR3 is TGTGCCAGCAGCGAGACAGGGGGAGGTGAGCAGTTCTTC. It yields the protein CASSETGGGEQFF.

This clonotype was found many times. The chain links TRBV5-6 to TRBJ2-2; tentatively, D is TRBD2 (5 bases). With 4 bases removed from V and 6 bases from J, the gap between germline ends came to 16 bases. There are 15 residues in the CDR3. Germline V gene lookup returns CDR1 SGHDT and CDR2 YYEEEE. CDR3 residues: CASSPTLGSAGELFF. The CDR3 coding sequence is TGTGCCAGCAGCCCGACACTAGGCAGCGCCGGGGAGCTGTTTTTT.

This clonotype was counted between two and nine times. A much larger clone lies a single base off, so this may be a read error. The final CDR3 position lacks the conserved phenylalanine or tryptophan, pointing to a likely read error. The CDR3 bases are TGTGCCAGCAGCTTATCCCTTTTTGAGCAGTACCTC. Translated, it gives CASSLSLFEQYL. The chain recombines TRBV7-2 with TRBJ2-7; D gene ambiguous. The V and J ends lost 2 bases and 7 bases respectively, with 9 bases between them. Germline V CDR1 and CDR2: SGHTA, FQGNSA. CDR3 length: 12 amino acids.

This chain joins TRBV13 and TRBJ1-6; 8 bases match TRBD1. Unmatched junction bases numbered 5, after V lost 4 bases and J lost 6 bases. The germline CDR1 and CDR2 sequences are PRHDT and FYEKMQ (reference sequence). The CDR3 extends over 15 amino acids. CDR3 coding DNA: TGTGCCAGCAGCTCCGGGACAGGACTTAATTCACCCCTCCACTTT. Protein: CASSSGTGLNSPLHF.